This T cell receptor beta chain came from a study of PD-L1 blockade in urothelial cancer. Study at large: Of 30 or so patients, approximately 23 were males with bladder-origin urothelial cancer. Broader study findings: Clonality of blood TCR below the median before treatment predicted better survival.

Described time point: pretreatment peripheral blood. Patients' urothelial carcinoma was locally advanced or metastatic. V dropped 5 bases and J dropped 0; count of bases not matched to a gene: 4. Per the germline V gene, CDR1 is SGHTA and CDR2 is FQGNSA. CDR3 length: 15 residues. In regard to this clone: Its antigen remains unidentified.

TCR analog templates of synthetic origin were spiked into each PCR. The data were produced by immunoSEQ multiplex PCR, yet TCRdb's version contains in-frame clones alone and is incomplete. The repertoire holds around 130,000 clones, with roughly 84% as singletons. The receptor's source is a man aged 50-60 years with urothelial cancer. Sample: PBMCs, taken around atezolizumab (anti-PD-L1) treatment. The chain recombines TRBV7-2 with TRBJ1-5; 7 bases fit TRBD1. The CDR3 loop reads CASSPGGHSNQPQHF. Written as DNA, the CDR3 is TGTGCCAGCAGCCCAGGGGGACATAGCAATCAGCCCCAGCATTTT.